This is a list of T cell receptor beta chains from one sample in a study of cytomegalovirus exposure and HLA in healthy donors. Some clones are missing from TCRdb's copy, which holds only in-frame ones; the method was immunoSEQ multiplex PCR. This sample carries approximately 100,000 clones, just under 70% of them seen once, and the ten largest clones take about 5.7%. What was sequenced was PBMCs. Receptors originate from a woman in her 70s in good health and CMV-seropositive. Both conserved end residues are part of each CDR3. Each record gives: D gene, clone size, J gene, V gene, CDR3 DNA, CDR3 protein. The D gene is left open where the match is weak. Some rows have no size entry. The others give once, few or many, or a class for an expanded clone.

.,.,TRBJ1-1,TRBV10-3,TGTGCCATCGCCCCGGGAACAGGGTTGAACACTGAAGCTTTCTTT,CAIAPGTGLNTEAFF
.,.,TRBJ1-2,TRBV6-5,TGTGCCAGCAGTTACTTCCGGGAGGGGTATGGCTACACCTTC,CASSYFREGYGYTF
.,.,TRBJ2-2,TRBV5-1,TGCGCCAGCAGCTTGGCCGGACAGAGGAGTACCGGGGAGCTGTTTTTT,CASSLAGQRSTGELFF
TRBD2,many,TRBJ2-1,TRBV5-5,TGTGCCAGCAGCTTGTATGTTAGCGGGACTAATGAGCAGTTCTTC,CASSLYVSGTNEQFF
TRBD1,.,TRBJ2-1,TRBV19,TGTGCCAGTAGTATTCAAGGGACAGGGTCGCATGAGCAGTTCTTC,CASSIQGTGSHEQFF
TRBD2,.,TRBJ2-7,TRBV5-8,TGTGCCAGCAGCTTGCCTCTAGCGGGCCTCTACGAGCAGTACTTC,CASSLPLAGLYEQYF
.,.,TRBJ2-7,TRBV27,TGTGCCAGCAGTGCTAGTATTGGCCCCTACGAGCAGTACTTC,CASSASIGPYEQYF
.,.,TRBJ1-4,TRBV5-1,TGCGCCAGCAGCTTGGCCGGGATTAATGAAAAACTGTTTTTT,CASSLAGINEKLFF
TRBD1,.,TRBJ1-2,TRBV6-5,TGTGCCAGCAGTATTAACAGGGGAACTAACTATGGCTACACCTTC,CASSINRGTNYGYTF
.,.,TRBJ1-1,TRBV6-5,TGTGCCAGCAGTTACGAGGGACTAGAGGGGGCTGAAGCTTTCTTT,CASSYEGLEGAEAFF
.,.,TRBJ1-6,TRBV27,TGTGCCTCATCGGGGGGCGGGGTCCTGTTGACACCCCTCCACTTT,CASSGGGVLLTPLHF
.,once,TRBJ1-1,TRBV29-1,TGCAGCGTTGAGGTCTCCCAGGGCACTGAAGCTTTCTTT,CSVEVSQGTEAFF
.,.,TRBJ1-2,TRBV12-5,TGTGCTAGTGGTCCCGACTCCAGGGGATCTGGCTACACCTTC,CASGPDSRGSGYTF
.,.,TRBJ1-5,TRBV6-5,TGTGCCAGCAGTTACGGACAGTATAGCAATCAGCCCCAGCATTTT,CASSYGQYSNQPQHF
.,.,TRBJ1-1,TRBV28,TGTGCCAGCAGGCGACAGGTAGAGGGCACTGAAGCTTTCTTT,CASRRQVEGTEAFF
.,.,TRBJ1-1,TRBV18,TGTGCCAGCTCACCACTTCACGTACAGGACACTGAAGCTTTCTTT,CASSPLHVQDTEAFF
TRBD1,.,TRBJ1-5,TRBV2,TGTGCCAGCAGTGAACGCAGGGGGGTAGGACAGCCCCAGCATTTT,CASSERRGVGQPQHF
.,few,TRBJ2-7,TRBV30,TGTGCCTGGAGTTCCCCTACGTTGGAGCAGTACTTC,CAWSSPTLEQYF
.,once,TRBJ2-5,TRBV27,TGTGCCAGCAGTTTAGCCGGGAGTGCCGTTGAGACCCAGTACTTC,CASSLAGSAVETQYF
.,.,TRBJ2-1,TRBV7-2,TGTGCCAGCAGCTCGAGTGCTGGAGATGAGCAGTTCTTC,CASSSSAGDEQFF
TRBD1,.,TRBJ2-3,TRBV5-1,TGCGCCAGCAGCTTGGGACAGGGGGGAGATACGCAGTATTTT,CASSLGQGGDTQYF
.,.,TRBJ1-1,TRBV18,TGTGCCAGCTCACCACGGGGGGCTGAAGCTTTCTTT,CASSPRGAEAFF
.,few,TRBJ2-3,TRBV2,TGTGCCAGCGTAGTGGAGGGGCAAGCTTCCACAGATACGCAGTATTTT,CASVVEGQASTDTQYF
TRBD1,.,TRBJ2-3,TRBV10-2,TGCGCCAGCAGTGAGTCATTTCGGACAGGGGCCGCAGATACGCAGTATTTT,CASSESFRTGAADTQYF
TRBD1,.,TRBJ1-1,TRBV5-4,TGTGCCAGCAGCTTACAGGGGAGGACTGAAGCTTTCTTT,CASSLQGRTEAFF
TRBD2,.,TRBJ2-2,TRBV4-1,TGCGCCAGCAGCCAAGCATGGGGAGTGGCGGGGGGATCGAACACCGGGGAGCTGTTTTTT,CASSQAWGVAGGSNTGELFF
TRBD1,.,TRBJ1-4,TRBV5-1,TGCGCCAGCAGTTCCCCCGGGACAGGGAATGAAAAACTGTTTTTT,CASSSPGTGNEKLFF
.,.,TRBJ1-1,TRBV10-3,TGTGCCATCAGTGGGTCGGACAGAATGAACACTGAAGCTTTCTTT,CAISGSDRMNTEAFF
.,.,TRBJ1-3,TRBV9,TGTGCCAGCAGCCCCCAGGGGCTAGGAGGAAACACCATATATTTT,CASSPQGLGGNTIYF
.,.,TRBJ1-1,TRBV7-2,TGTGCCAGCAGCCCCCTGGGGCCACCTACTGAAGCTTTCTTT,CASSPLGPPTEAFF
.,.,TRBJ2-7,TRBV6-1,TGTGCCAGCAGCTGGACAGCCTACGAGCAGTACTTC,CASSWTAYEQYF
.,.,TRBJ1-2,TRBV10-3,TGTGCCATCAGTGAGTCGAGTGGAGGGCTGAGCTATGGCTACACCTTC,CAISESSGGLSYGYTF
TRBD2,.,TRBJ2-5,TRBV7-2,TGTGCCAGCAGCCCGCTGGGACTAGTTGTCGAGACCCAGTACTTC,CASSPLGLVVETQYF
.,.,TRBJ2-7,TRBV30,TGTGCCTGGGGACTGACCTACGTGCAGTACTTC,CAWGLTYVQYF
.,.,TRBJ2-2,TRBV19,TGTGCCAGTAGTATAGATCAAACGAACACCGGGGAGCTGTTTTTT,CASSIDQTNTGELFF
.,.,TRBJ1-2,TRBV27,TGTGCCAGCAGTAAAAACGGGTCCCCCAAGGACTATGGCTACACCTTC,CASSKNGSPKDYGYTF
.,.,TRBJ1-5,TRBV6-5,TGTGCCAGCAGTTATTCAGGGGGCAATCAGCCCCAGCATTTT,CASSYSGGNQPQHF